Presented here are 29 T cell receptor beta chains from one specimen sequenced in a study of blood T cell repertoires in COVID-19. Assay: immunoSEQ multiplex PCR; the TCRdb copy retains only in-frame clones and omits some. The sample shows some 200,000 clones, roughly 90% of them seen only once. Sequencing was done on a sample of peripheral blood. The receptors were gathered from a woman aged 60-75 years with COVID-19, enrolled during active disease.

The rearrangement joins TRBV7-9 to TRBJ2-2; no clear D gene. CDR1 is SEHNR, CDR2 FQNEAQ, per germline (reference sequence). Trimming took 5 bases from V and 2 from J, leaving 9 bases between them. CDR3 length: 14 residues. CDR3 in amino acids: CASSPPPNTGELFF. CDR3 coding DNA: TGTGCCAGCAGCCCCCCTCCTAACACCGGGGAGCTGTTTTTT.

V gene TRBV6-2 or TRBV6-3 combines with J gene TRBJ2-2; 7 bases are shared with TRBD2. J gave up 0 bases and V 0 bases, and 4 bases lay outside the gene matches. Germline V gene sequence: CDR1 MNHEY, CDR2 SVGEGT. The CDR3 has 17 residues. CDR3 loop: CASSYSRLAANTGELFF. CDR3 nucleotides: TGTGCCAGCAGTTACTCGAGGCTAGCGGCGAACACCGGGGAGCTGTTTTTT.

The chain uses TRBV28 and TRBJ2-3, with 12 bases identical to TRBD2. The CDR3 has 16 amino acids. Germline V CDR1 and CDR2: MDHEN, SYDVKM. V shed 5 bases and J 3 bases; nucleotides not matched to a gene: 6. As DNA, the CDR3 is TGTGCCAGCAGTCCGACTAGCGGGAGTACTACAGATACGCAGTATTTT. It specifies CASSPTSGSTTDTQYF. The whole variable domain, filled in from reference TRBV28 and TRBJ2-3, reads DVKVTQSSRYLVKRTGEKVFLECVQDMDHENMFWYRQDPGLGLRLIYFSYDVKMKEKGDIPEGYSVSREKKERFSLILESASTNQTSMYLCASSPTSGSTTDTQYFGPGTRLTVL.

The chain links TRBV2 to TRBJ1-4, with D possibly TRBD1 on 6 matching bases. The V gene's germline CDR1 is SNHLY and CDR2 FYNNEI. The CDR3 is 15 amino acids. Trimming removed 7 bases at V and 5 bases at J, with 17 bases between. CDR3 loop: CASILFEGVNEKLFF. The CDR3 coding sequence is TGTGCCAGCATTTTATTTGAGGGGGTAAATGAAAAACTGTTTTTT.

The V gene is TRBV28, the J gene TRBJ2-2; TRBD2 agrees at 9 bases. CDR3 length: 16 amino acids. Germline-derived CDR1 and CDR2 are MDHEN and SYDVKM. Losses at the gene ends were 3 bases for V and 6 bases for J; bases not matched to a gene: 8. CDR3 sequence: CASSFGTSWGAGELFF. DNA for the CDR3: TGTGCCAGCAGTTTTGGGACTAGCTGGGGCGCCGGGGAGCTGTTTTTT. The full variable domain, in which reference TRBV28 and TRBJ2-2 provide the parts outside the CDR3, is DVKVTQSSRYLVKRTGEKVFLECVQDMDHENMFWYRQDPGLGLRLIYFSYDVKMKEKGDIPEGYSVSREKKERFSLILESASTNQTSMYLCASSFGTSWGAGELFFGEGSRLTVL.

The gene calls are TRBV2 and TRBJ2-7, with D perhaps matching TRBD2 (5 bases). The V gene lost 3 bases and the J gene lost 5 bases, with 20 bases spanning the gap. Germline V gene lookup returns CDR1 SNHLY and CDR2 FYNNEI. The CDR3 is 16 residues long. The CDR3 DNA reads TGTGCCAGCAGTGAGGAGGCGGTCTCTATAGTCAACGAGCAGTACTTC. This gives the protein CASSEEAVSIVNEQYF.

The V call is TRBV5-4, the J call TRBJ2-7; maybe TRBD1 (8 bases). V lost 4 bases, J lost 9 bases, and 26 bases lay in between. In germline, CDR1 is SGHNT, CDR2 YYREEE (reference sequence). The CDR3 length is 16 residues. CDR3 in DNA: TGTGCCAGCAGCCGGGGGGCGGGGGACAGGACTGAAAGGCAGTACTTC. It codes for CASSRGAGDRTERQYF.

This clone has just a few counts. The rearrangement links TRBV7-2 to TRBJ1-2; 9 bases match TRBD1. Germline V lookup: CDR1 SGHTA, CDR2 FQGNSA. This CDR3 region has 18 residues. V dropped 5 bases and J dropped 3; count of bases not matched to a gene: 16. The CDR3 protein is CASSATKTGGLMDYGYTF. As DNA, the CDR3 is TGTGCCAGCAGCGCGACGAAGACAGGGGGTCTCATGGACTATGGCTACACCTTC.

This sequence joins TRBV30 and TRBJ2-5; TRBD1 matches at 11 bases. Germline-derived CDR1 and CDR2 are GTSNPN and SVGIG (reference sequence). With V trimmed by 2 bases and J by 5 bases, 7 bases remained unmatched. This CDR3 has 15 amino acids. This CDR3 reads CAWSSGQGARETQYF. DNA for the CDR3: TGTGCCTGGAGTTCTGGACAGGGGGCGCGGGAGACCCAGTACTTC. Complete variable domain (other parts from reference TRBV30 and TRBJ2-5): SQTIHQWPATLVQPVGSPLSLECTVEGTSNPNLYWYRQAAGRGLQLLFYSVGIGQISSEVPQNLSASRPQDRQFILSSKKLLLSDSGFYLCAWSSGQGARETQYFGPGTRLLVL.

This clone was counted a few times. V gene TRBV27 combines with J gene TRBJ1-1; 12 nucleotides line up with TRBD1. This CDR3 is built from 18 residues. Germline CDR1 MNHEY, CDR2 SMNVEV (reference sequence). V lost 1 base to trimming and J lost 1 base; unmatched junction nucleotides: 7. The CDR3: CASSLWGTGGSGNTEAFF. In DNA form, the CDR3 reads TGTGCCAGCAGTTTATGGGGGACAGGGGGCTCCGGGAACACTGAAGCTTTCTTT.

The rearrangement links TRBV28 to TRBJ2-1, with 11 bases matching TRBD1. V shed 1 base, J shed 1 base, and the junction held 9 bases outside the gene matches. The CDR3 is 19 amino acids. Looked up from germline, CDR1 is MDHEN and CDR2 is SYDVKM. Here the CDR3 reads CASSLYGQGALRSYNEQFF. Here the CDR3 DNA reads TGTGCCAGCAGTTTATACGGACAGGGGGCGTTAAGATCCTACAATGAGCAGTTCTTC.

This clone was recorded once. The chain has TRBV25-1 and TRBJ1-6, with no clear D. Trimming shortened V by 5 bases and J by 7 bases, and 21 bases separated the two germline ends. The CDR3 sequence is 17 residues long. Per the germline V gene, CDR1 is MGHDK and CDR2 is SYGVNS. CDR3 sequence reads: CASSPYPRPGRNSPLHF. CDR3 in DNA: TGTGCCAGCAGTCCCTACCCTCGTCCCGGTCGGAATTCACCCCTCCACTTT.

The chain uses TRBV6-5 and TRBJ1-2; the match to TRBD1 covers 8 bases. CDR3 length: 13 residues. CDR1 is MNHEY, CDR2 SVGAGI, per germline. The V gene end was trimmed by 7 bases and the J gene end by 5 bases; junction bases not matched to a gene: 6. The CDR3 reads CASNRGKRYGYTF. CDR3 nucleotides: TGTGCCAGCAACAGGGGGAAAAGGTATGGCTACACCTTC.

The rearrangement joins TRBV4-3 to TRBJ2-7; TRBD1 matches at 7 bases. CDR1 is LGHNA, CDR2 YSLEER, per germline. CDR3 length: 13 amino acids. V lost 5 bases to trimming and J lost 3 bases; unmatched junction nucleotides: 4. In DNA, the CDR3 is TGCGCCAGCAGCAAGGGGGACAGCTACGAGCAGTACTTC. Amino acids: CASSKGDSYEQYF.

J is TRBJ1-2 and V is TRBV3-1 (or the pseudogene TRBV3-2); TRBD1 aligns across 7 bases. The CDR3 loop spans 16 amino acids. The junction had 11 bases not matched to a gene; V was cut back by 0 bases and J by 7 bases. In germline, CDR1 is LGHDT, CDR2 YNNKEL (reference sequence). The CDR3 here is CASSQDIESGQRGYTF. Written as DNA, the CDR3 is TGTGCCAGCAGCCAAGATATCGAATCGGGACAGCGTGGCTACACCTTC.

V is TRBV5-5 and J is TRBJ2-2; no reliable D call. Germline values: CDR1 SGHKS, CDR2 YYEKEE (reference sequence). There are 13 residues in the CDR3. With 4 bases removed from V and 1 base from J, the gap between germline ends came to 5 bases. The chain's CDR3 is CASSAGNTGELFF. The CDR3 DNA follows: TGTGCCAGCAGCGCCGGGAACACCGGGGAGCTGTTTTTT.

The CDR3 DNA follows: TGTGCCAGCAGTACCGGACAGGGGACAAACACCGGGGAGCTGTTTTTT. Translated: CASSTGQGTNTGELFF. The genes are TRBV6-6 and TRBJ2-2; 9 bases line up with TRBD1. V gave up 5 bases and J gave up 2 bases; unmatched junction bases: 6. This CDR3 region has 16 residues. The V gene's germline CDR1 is MNHNY and CDR2 SVGAGI (reference sequence).

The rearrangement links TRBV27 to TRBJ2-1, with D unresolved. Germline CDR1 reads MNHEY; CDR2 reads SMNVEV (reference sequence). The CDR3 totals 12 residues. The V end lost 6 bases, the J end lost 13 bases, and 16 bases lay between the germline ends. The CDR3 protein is CASSFSSAAQFF. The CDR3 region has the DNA TGTGCCAGCAGCTTCTCCTCGGCGGCCCAGTTCTTC.

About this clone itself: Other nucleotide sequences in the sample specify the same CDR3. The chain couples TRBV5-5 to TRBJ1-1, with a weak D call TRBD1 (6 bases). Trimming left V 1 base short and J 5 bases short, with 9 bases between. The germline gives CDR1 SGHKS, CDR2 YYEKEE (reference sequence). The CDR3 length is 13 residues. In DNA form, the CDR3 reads TGTGCCAGCAGCTTGACAGGGAGTACTGAAGCTTTCTTT. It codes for CASSLTGSTEAFF.

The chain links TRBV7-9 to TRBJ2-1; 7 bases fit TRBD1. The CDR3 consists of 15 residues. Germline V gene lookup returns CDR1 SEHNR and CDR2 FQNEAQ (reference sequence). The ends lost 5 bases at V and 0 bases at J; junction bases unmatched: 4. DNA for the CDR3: TGTGCCAGCAGCCGGGGACAGAGCTCCTACAATGAGCAGTTCTTC. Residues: CASSRGQSSYNEQFF.

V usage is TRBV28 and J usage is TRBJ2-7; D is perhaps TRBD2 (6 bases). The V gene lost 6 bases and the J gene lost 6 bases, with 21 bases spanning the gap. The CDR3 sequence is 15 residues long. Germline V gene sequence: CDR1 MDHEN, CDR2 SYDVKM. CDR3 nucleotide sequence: TGTGCCAGCAGCCCCCCGGGTCCTAAAGCGGGCGAGCAGTACTTC. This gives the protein CASSPPGPKAGEQYF.

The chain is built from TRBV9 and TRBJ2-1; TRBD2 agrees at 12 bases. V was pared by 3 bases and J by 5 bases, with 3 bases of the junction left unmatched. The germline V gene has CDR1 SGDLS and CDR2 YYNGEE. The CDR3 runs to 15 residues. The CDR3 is CASSAGLAGNNEQFF. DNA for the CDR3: TGTGCCAGCAGCGCAGGACTAGCGGGAAACAATGAGCAGTTCTTC.

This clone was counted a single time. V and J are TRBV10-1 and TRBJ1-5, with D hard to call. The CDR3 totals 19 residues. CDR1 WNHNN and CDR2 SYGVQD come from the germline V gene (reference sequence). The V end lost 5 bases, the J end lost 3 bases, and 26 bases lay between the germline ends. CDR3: CASSLIFRTGRLFNQPQHF. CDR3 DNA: TGCGCCAGCAGTCTGATTTTTCGAACCGGCAGACTATTCAATCAGCCCCAGCATTTT.

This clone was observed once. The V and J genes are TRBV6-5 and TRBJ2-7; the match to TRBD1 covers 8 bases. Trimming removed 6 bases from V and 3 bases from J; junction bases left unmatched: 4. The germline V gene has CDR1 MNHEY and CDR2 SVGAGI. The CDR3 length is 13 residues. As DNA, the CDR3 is TGTGCCAGCAGCCAGGACAGGGACTACGAGCAGTACTTC. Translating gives CASSQDRDYEQYF.

The CDR3: CASSFSGPRDEQFF. The CDR3 DNA sequence: TGTGCCAGCAGTTTTTCAGGCCCCAGGGATGAGCAGTTCTTC. J is TRBJ2-1 and V is TRBV28; possibly TRBD1 for D (5 bases). This CDR3 comprises 14 residues. Trimming stripped 3 bases from V and 8 bases from J, with 14 bases between. The germline V gene has CDR1 MDHEN and CDR2 SYDVKM.

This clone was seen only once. The CDR3: CASSLAGGASHYGYTF. The DNA for the CDR3 is TGTGCCAGCAGCTTAGCTGGGGGGGCCTCTCACTATGGCTACACCTTC. The chain has TRBV7-2 and TRBJ1-2; the D gene is possibly TRBD1 (6 bases). This CDR3 has 16 residues. V lost 0 bases and J lost 3, with 14 bases in between. Germline values: CDR1 SGHTA, CDR2 FQGNSA.

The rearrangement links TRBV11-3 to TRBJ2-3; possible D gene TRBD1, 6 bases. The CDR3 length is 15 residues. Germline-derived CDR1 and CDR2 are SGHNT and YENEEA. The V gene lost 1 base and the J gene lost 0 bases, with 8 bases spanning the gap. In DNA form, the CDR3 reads TGTGCCAGCAGCTTAGGGACAGCTAGCACAGATACGCAGTATTTT. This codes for CASSLGTASTDTQYF. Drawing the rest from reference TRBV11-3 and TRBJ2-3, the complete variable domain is EAGVVQSPRYKIIEKKQPVAFWCNPISGHNTLYWYLQNLGQGPELLIRYENEEAVDDSQLPKDRFSAERLKGVDSTLKIQPAELGDSAVYLCASSLGTASTDTQYFGPGTRLTVL.

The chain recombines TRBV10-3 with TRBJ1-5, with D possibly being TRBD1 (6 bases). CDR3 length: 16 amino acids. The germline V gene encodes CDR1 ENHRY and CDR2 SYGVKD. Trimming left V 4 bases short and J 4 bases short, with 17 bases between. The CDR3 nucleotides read TGTGCCATCAGTGTTTCTGCGCAGGGGATTAATCAGCCCCAGCATTTT. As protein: CAISVSAQGINQPQHF.

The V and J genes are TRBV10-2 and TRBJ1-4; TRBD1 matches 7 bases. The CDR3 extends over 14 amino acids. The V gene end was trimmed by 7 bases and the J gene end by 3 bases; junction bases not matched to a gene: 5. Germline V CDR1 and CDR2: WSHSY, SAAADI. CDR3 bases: TGCGCCAGCAAACAAAGGGGGCCTAATGAAAAACTGTTTTTT. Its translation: CASKQRGPNEKLFF.